A selection of T cell receptor beta chains follows, all from one sample in a study of shared clonotypes between healthy human individuals. The method was immunoSEQ multiplex PCR; TCRdb's version includes in-frame clones alone and lacks a portion of them. The data show millions of clones, with 85% to 95% seen just once and around 0.14% held by the top ten. Sample: naive CD4+ T cells sorted from blood. The receptors stem from a man younger than 35 in good health. Each CDR3 is given with its conserved first and last residue. A D gene is named only where the DNA matches it firmly. Not every row has a clone size; where given, it reads once, few, many or a size class.

.	TRBV5-4	TRBJ2-2	.	TGTGCCAGCAGCTTGGATACGGCGGGATTACATACCGGGGAGCTGTTTTTT	CASSLDTAGLHTGELFF
.	TRBV6-5	TRBJ2-7	TRBD1	TGTGCCAGCAGTTGGAACGGACAGGGCAACTACGAGCAGTACTTC	CASSWNGQGNYEQYF
once	TRBV5-1	TRBJ1-1	.	TGCGCCAGCAGCCCGTCGGTGAGGAACACTGAAGCTTTCTTT	CASSPSVRNTEAFF
.	TRBV6-1	TRBJ1-1	TRBD1	TGTGCCAGCAGTGGAAGACAGGGGGCTAACACTGAAGCTTTCTTT	CASSGRQGANTEAFF
.	TRBV27	TRBJ2-7	.	TGTGCCAGCCGACTTGGGGGCGAGTGGTACTACGAGCAGTACTTC	CASRLGGEWYYEQYF
.	TRBV10-2	TRBJ2-3	TRBD2	TGCGCCAGCAGAGTAGCGGGAGGGCTGGCAGATACGCAGTATTTT	CASRVAGGLADTQYF
.	TRBV19	TRBJ2-3	.	TGTGCCAGTAGGCACACAGGGCCCCTTAGCACAGATACGCAGTATTTT	CASRHTGPLSTDTQYF
.	TRBV6-5	TRBJ1-6	.	TGTGCCAGCGGGGGGGCGAATTCACCCCTCCACTTT	CASGGANSPLHF
.	TRBV5-4	TRBJ2-3	.	TGTGCCAGCAGCTTGTCTACCTTAGGGGGTACGCAGTATTTT	CASSLSTLGGTQYF
.	TRBV15	TRBJ1-5	.	TGTGCCACCAGCAGAGAAAGGTTCATGGGTCAGCCCCAGCATTTT	CATSRERFMGQPQHF
.	TRBV7-2	TRBJ2-3	TRBD2	TGTGCCAGCAGCTTAAGGCTAGGACTAGCTGAAATCACAGATACGCAGTATTTT	CASSLRLGLAEITDTQYF
once	TRBV7-9	TRBJ2-7	.	TGTGCCAGCAGCCTAGGACGAGGCGAGCAGTACTTC	CASSLGRGEQYF
.	TRBV30	TRBJ1-1	TRBD1	TGTGCCTGGAGTGTCGGCAGGGGGGAGACTGAAGCTTTCTTT	CAWSVGRGETEAFF
.	TRBV9	TRBJ1-5	.	TGTGCCAGCAGCGTAGAGGGGACTGACAATCAGCCCCAGCATTTT	CASSVEGTDNQPQHF
.	TRBV27	TRBJ2-2	.	TGTGCCACCGCCAGGTCAGGGGAGCTGTTTTTT	CATARSGELFF
.	TRBV5-1	TRBJ2-3	TRBD1	TGCGCCAGCAGCTTGACAGGGGCGGATACGCAGTATTTT	CASSLTGADTQYF
.	TRBV29-1	TRBJ2-3	TRBD1	TGCAGCGTTGGAGGGTCAGGGGGAGATACGCAGTATTTT	CSVGGSGGDTQYF
.	TRBV6-1	TRBJ2-5	TRBD2	TGTGCCAGCAGGATGACGGGGGGGAGAGAGACCCAGTACTTC	CASRMTGGRETQYF
once	TRBV7-2	TRBJ2-1	TRBD2	TGTGCCAGCAGCTTAGGAATGGGACTAGCGGGAGCCTTGGGCAATGAGCAGTTCTTC	CASSLGMGLAGALGNEQFF
.	TRBV28	TRBJ2-2	.	TGTGCCAGCAAGCTAGGAAACACCGGGGAGCTGTTTTTT	CASKLGNTGELFF
.	TRBV5-1	TRBJ1-6	.	TGCGCCAGCAGCTCCGGACATCCGGTGTCCCTCCACTTT	CASSSGHPVSLHF
.	TRBV15	TRBJ1-5	.	TGTGCCACCAGCCGCGGGGGGGACAATCAGCCCCAGCATTTT	CATSRGGDNQPQHF
.	TRBV5-1	TRBJ2-1	TRBD2	TGCGCCAGCAGCTCCCTGACTAGCGGGAGGGCCGACAATGAGCAGTTCTTC	CASSSLTSGRADNEQFF
.	TRBV19	TRBJ1-3	.	TGTGCCAGTACCGACCGGGGGGGGCGGAACACCATATATTTT	CASTDRGGRNTIYF
.	TRBV10-3	TRBJ2-7	.	TGTGCCATCAGATCTTGGCAGGGCGGCGACGAGCAGTACTTC	CAIRSWQGGDEQYF
once	TRBV6-5	TRBJ2-3	TRBD1	TGTGCCACCAACAGGGGAACCAGCACAGATACGCAGTATTTT	CATNRGTSTDTQYF
.	TRBV5-1	TRBJ2-3	.	TGCGCCAGCAGGCTACAGTCTAGCACAGATACGCAGTATTTT	CASRLQSSTDTQYF
once	TRBV10-3	TRBJ2-5	.	TGTGCCATCAGTGAAACCGCGGTTACCCAGTACTTC	CAISETAVTQYF
.	TRBV28	TRBJ1-5	.	TGTGCCAATTCACAGTCATATCAGCCCCAGCATTTT	CANSQSYQPQHF
.	TRBV14	TRBJ2-6	.	TGTGCCAGCAGCCAAGCGTGGCAGAGCTTTGGGGCCAACGTCCTGACTTTC	CASSQAWQSFGANVLTF
.	TRBV2	TRBJ2-1	.	TGTGCCAGCAGCCCCGAAAGCTCCTACAATGAGCAGTTCTTC	CASSPESSYNEQFF